The rows below give T cell receptor beta chains drawn from one sample of a study of breast tumors, draining lymph nodes, adjacent tissues. TCRdb re-analysed the multiplex PCR reads in MiXCR, keeping a single row per CDR3 protein. The data show under 35,000 distinct CDR3 sequences, with over 55% seen just once and over 15% held by the top ten. The specimen was breast tumor tissue. These receptors all stem from a female donor with breast cancer. Some clones in this sample may be carry-over from other donors' samples. CDR3s include the opening cysteine and the closing phenylalanine or tryptophan.

TRBV7-2	TRBJ2-1	CASSLGTSAYNEQFF
TRBV7-6	TRBJ2-7	CASNLERGRGAREQYF
TRBV10-3	TRBJ1-6	CAITPGPQNNSPLHF
TRBV5-1	TRBJ1-6	CASSQDRGYNSPLHF
TRBV7-2	TRBJ1-5	CASGLNQPQHF
TRBV24-1	TRBJ2-7	CATSDIEERTGDSYEQYF
TRBV7-9	TRBJ2-7	CASSSTDWLRVQYF
TRBV27	TRBJ2-7	CASSLWDSYEQYF
TRBV15	TRBJ1-6	CATSRRTDRNSPLHF
TRBV29-1	TRBJ2-3	CSVAGLAGVPDTQYF
TRBV2	TRBJ1-3	CASTRDRSSGNTIYF
TRBV5-6	TRBJ2-6	CASSSFGSGANVLTF
TRBV10-3	TRBJ2-2	CAISDNTGELFF
TRBV7-3	TRBJ2-1	CASSPTAPGYNEQFF
TRBV10-3	TRBJ1-5	CAISSGTSLNQPQHF
TRBV19	TRBJ1-2	CAMRQGDYGYTF
TRBV2	TRBJ2-3	CASSESGAGDTQYF
TRBV5-1	TRBJ1-2	CASSADLLGYTF
TRBV12-3/TRBV12-4	TRBJ2-7	CASSSPRGTASYEQYF
TRBV20-1	TRBJ2-7	CSARVPSGNEQYF
TRBV7-2	TRBJ1-6	CASSPDRANSPLHF
TRBV9	TRBJ2-3	CASSRGQGGPDTQYF
TRBV4-2	TRBJ1-4	CASSQVTNEKLFF
TRBV20-1	TRBJ2-2	CSASRYTGELFF
TRBV3-1	TRBJ1-3	CASSQVGNMHTIYF
TRBV5-6	TRBJ1-6	CASSLETGSSPLHF
TRBV19	TRBJ1-2	CASNIGTDYGYTF
TRBV12-3/TRBV12-4	TRBJ1-2	CASSIPTEYYGYTF
TRBV18	TRBJ2-2	CASSPILPRHTGELFF
TRBV29-1	TRBJ2-7	CSVEARGQTLGEQYF
TRBV12-3/TRBV12-4	TRBJ1-5	CAGSFGGDNQPQHF
TRBV19	TRBJ2-7	CASSIGARTTSGMSPEQYF
TRBV4-1	TRBJ2-1	CASSRKDTYNEQFF
TRBV14	TRBJ1-3	CASNKQGSGNTIYF
TRBV6-2/TRBV6-3	TRBJ2-3	CATRTTIAGGPRDTQYF
TRBV20-1	TRBJ2-7	CSATAQVGGDYEQYF
TRBV19	TRBJ1-6	CASRLGTENSPLHF
TRBV11-2	TRBJ2-3	CASSLDRGKRDTQYF
TRBV7-9	TRBJ2-2	CASSSAGTGELFF
TRBV9	TRBJ2-3	CASTPRVAMDTQYF
TRBV7-3	TRBJ2-1	CASSSGQGYNEQFF
TRBV7-9	TRBJ2-1	CASSQTSGGQSYNEQFF
TRBV18	TRBJ2-3	CASSLSTDTQYF
TRBV24-1	TRBJ2-5	CATSDLGQGLQETQYF